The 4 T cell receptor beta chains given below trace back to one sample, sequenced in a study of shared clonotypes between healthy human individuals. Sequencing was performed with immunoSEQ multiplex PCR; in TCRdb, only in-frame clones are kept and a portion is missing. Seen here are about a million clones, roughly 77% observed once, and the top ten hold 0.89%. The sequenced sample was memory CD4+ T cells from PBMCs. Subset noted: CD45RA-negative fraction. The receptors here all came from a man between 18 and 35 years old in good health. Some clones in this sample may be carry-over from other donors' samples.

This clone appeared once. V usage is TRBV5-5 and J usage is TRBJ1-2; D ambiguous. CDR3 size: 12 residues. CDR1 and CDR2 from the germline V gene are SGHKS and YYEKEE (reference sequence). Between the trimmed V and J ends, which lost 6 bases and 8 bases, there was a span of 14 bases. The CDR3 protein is CASTWARKGYTF. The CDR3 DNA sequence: TGTGCCAGCACCTGGGCCAGGAAGGGCTACACCTTC. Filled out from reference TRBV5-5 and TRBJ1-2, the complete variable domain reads DAGVTQSPTHLIKTRGQQVTLRCSPISGHKSVSWYQQVLGQGPQFIFQYYEKEERGRGNFPDRFSARQFPNYSSELNVNALLLGDSALYLCASTWARKGYTFGSGTRLTVV.

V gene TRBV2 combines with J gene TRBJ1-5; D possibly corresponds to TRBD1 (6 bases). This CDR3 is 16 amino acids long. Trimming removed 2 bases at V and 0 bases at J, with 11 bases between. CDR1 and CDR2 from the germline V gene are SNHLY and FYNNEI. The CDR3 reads CASSERTVDSNQPQHF. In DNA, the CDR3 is TGTGCCAGCAGTGAACGGACAGTAGATAGCAATCAGCCCCAGCATTTT.

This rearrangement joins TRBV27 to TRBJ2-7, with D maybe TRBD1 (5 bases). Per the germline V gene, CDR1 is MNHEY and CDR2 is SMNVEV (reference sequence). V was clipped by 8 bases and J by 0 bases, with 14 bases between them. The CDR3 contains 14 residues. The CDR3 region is CASSSHRSSYEQYF. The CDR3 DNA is TGTGCCAGCTCAAGCCACAGGAGCTCCTACGAGCAGTACTTC.

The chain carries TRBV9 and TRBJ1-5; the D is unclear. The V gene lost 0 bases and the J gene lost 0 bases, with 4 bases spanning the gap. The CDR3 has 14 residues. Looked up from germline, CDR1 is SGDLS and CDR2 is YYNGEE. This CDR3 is CASSVDNSNQPQHF. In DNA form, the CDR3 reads TGTGCCAGCAGCGTAGACAATAGCAATCAGCCCCAGCATTTT.